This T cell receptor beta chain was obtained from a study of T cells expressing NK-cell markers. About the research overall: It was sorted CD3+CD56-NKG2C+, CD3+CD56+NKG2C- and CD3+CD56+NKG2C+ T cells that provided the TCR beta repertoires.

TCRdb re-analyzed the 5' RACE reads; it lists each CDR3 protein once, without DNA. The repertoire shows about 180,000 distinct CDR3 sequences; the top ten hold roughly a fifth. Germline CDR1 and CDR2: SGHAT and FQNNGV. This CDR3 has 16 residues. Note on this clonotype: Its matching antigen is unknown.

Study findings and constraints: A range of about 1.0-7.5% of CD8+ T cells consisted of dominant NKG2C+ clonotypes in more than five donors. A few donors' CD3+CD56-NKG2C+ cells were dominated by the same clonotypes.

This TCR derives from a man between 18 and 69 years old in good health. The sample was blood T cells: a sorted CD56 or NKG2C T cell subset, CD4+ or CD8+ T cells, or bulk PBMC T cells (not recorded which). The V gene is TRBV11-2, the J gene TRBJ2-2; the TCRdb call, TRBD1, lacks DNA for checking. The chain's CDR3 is CASSFAPGAFTGELFF.